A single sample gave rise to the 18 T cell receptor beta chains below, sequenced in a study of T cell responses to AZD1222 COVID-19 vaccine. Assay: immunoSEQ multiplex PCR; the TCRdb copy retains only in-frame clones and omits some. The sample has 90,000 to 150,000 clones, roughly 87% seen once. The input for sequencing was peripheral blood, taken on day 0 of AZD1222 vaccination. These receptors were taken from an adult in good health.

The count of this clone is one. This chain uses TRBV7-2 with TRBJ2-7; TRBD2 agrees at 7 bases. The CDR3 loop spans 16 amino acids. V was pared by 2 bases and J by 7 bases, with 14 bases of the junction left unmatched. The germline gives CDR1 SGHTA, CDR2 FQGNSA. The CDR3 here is CASSLKVRSGTSEQYF. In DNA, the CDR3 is TGTGCCAGCAGCTTAAAGGTGCGCAGCGGGACTTCTGAGCAGTACTTC.

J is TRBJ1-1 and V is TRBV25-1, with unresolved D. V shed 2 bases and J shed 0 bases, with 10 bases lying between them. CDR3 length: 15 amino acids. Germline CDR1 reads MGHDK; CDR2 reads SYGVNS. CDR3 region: CASSEDGDLNTEAFF. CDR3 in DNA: TGTGCCAGCAGTGAAGATGGTGATCTGAACACTGAAGCTTTCTTT. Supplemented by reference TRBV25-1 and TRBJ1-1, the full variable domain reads EADIYQTPRYLVIGTGKKITLECSQTMGHDKMYWYQQDPGMELHLIHYSYGVNSTEKGDLSSESTVSRIRTEHFPLTLESARPSHTSQYLCASSEDGDLNTEAFFGQGTRLTVV.

CDR3 coding DNA: TGTGCCAGTAAGGGTTTGCATTCTGGGGCCAACGTCCTGACTTTC. Residues: CASKGLHSGANVLTF. The rearrangement uses TRBV19 and TRBJ2-6; D is undetermined. Trimming shortened V by 7 bases and J by 1 base, and 11 bases separated the two germline ends. The germline V gene has CDR1 LNHDA and CDR2 SQIVND (reference sequence). The CDR3 runs 15 residues.

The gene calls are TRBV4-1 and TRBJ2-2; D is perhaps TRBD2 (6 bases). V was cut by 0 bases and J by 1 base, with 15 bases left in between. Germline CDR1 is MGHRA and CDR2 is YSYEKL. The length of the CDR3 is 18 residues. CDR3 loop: CASSQEGGRGWNTGELFF. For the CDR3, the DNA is TGCGCCAGCAGCCAAGAGGGGGGAAGGGGTTGGAACACCGGGGAGCTGTTTTTT.

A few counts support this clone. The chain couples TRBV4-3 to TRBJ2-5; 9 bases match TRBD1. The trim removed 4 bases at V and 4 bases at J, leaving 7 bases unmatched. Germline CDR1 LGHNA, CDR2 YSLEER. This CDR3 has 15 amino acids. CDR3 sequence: CASSLGQGSGETQYF. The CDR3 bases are TGCGCCAGCAGCCTCGGACAGGGGTCGGGAGAGACCCAGTACTTC.

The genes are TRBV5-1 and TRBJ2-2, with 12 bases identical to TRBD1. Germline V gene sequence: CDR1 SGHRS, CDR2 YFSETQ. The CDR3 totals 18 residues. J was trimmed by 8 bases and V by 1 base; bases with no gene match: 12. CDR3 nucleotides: TGCGCCAGCAGCTTGACGATGCTGGGACAGGGGGCTTTGGGGGAGCTGTTTTTT. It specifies CASSLTMLGQGALGELFF. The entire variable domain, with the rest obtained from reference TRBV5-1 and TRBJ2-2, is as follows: KAGVTQTPRYLIKTRGQQVTLSCSPISGHRSVSWYQQTPGQGLQFLFEYFSETQRNKGNFPGRFSGRQFSNSRSEMNVSTLELGDSALYLCASSLTMLGQGALGELFFGEGSRLTVL.

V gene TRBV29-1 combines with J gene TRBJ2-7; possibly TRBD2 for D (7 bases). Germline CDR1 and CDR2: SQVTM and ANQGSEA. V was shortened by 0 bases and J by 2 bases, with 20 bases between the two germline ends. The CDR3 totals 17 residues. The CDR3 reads CSVEERGGLDVPYEQYF. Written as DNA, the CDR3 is TGCAGCGTTGAAGAAAGGGGGGGACTTGATGTCCCCTACGAGCAGTACTTC.

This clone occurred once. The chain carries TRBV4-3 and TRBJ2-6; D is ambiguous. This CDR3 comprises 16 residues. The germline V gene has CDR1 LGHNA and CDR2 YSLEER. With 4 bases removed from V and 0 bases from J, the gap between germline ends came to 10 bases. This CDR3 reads CASSPRHVSGANVLTF. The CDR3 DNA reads TGCGCCAGCAGCCCTCGACACGTCTCTGGGGCCAACGTCCTGACTTTC.

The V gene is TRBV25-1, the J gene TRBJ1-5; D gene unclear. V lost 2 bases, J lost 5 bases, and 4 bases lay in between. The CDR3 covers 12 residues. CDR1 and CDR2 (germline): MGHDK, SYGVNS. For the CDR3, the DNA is TGTGCCAGCAGTGAACGCGATCAGCCCCAGCATTTT. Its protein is CASSERDQPQHF.

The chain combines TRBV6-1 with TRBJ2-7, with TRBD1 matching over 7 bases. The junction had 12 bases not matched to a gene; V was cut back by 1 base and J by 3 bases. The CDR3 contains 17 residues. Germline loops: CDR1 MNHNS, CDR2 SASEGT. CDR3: CASSEGPGTVLFYEQYF. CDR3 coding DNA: TGTGCCAGCAGTGAAGGGCCCGGGACAGTCCTCTTCTACGAGCAGTACTTC.

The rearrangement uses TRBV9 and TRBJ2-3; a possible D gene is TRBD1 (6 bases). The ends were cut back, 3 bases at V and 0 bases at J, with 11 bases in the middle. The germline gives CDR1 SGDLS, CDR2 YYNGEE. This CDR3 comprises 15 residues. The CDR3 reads CASSARGPSTDTQYF. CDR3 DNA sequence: TGTGCCAGCAGCGCCAGGGGACCTAGCACAGATACGCAGTATTTT.

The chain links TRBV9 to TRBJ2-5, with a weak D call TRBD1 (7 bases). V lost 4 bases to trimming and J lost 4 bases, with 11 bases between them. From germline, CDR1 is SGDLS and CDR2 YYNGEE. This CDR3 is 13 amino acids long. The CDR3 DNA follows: TGTGCCAGCAGCCCTCAGGGGGGAGAGACCCAGTACTTC. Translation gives CASSPQGGETQYF.

The CDR3 nucleotides read TGTGCCAGCAGTTACTCGATAACTAGTAACAATGAGCAGTTCTTC. It is translated as CASSYSITSNNEQFF. The V call is TRBV6-5, the J call TRBJ2-1; D possibly corresponds to TRBD2 (5 bases). V shed 0 bases and J shed 5 bases, with 11 bases lying between them. The V gene's germline CDR1 is MNHEY and CDR2 SVGAGI. There are 15 residues in the CDR3.

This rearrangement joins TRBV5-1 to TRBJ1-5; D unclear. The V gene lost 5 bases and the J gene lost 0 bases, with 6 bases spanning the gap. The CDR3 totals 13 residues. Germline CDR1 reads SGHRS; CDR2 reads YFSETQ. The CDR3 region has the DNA TGCGCCAGCAGGAAGGGTAGCAATCAGCCCCAGCATTTT. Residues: CASRKGSNQPQHF.

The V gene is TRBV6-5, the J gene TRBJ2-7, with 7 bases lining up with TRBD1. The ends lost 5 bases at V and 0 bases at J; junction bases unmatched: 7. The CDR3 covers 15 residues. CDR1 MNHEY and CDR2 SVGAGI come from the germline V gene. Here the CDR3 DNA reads TGTGCCAGCAGTCACCGGGACAGATTCTCCTACGAGCAGTACTTC. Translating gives CASSHRDRFSYEQYF.

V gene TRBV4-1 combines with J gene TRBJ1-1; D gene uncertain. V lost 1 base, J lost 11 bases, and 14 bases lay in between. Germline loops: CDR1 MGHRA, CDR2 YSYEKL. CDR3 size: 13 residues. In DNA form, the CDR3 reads TGCGCCAGCAGCCAAGGGCCCTACCCTGGGGCTTTCTTT. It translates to CASSQGPYPGAFF.

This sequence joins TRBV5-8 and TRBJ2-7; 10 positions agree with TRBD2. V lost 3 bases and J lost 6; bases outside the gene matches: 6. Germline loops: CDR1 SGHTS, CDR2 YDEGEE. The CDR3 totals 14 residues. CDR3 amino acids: CASSSLAGLREQYF. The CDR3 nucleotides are TGTGCCAGCAGCTCACTAGCGGGGTTGCGCGAGCAGTACTTC.

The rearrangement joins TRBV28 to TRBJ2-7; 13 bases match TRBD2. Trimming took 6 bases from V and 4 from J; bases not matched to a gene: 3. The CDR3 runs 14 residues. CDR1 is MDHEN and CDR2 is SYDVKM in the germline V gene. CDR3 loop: CASRGLAGAYEQYF. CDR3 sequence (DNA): TGTGCCAGCAGAGGACTAGCGGGGGCTTACGAGCAGTACTTC.